The entry that follows covers one TCR beta chain sequence. Its specificity is not known. The data are from a study of yellow fever vaccine responses in identical twins. The V segment lost 8 bases and the J segment 4 bases; nucleotides outside the gene matches: 8. The CDR3 has 15 amino acids. CDR1 is SNHLY and CDR2 is FYNNEI in the germline V gene. General study results and limits: Twins reportedly showed a vaccine T cell response that seemed partly convergent and partly personalized.

TCRdb used MiXCR to reprocess the RT-PCR reads, holding one entry per CDR3 protein. The sample carries around 3,000 distinct CDR3 sequences, 80% to 90% recorded once. The sequences come from T cells from blood (PBMCs), unsorted or a sorted subset (not recorded which), collected before or after yellow fever vaccination (not recorded which). The receptor's source is a female donor who received the yellow fever vaccine. The chain has TRBV2 and TRBJ1-1; 12 bases are a match to TRBD1. As DNA, the CDR3 is TGTGCCAGCCCGGGACAGGGGGCTCTGGGCACTGAAGCTTTCTTT. Translating gives CASPGQGALGTEAFF.